Each of the 25 T cell receptor beta chains below was sequenced from the same sample in a study of shared clonotypes between healthy human individuals. The naive CD8 population came from CD45RO-negative cells selected for CCR7, without terminally differentiated effector memory CD45RA+ cells. Sequencing used immunoSEQ multiplex PCR; TCRdb keeps in-frame clones, though not all of them. The table shows nearly 2 million clones, with about 94% occurring only once. Source material: naive CD8+ T cells sorted from blood. These receptors came from a man aged 18 to 30 in good health.

This clone was counted once. The chain carries TRBV2 and TRBJ2-1; the match to TRBD1 covers 8 bases. The ends lost 6 bases at V and 7 bases at J; junction bases unmatched: 2. CDR1 is SNHLY and CDR2 is FYNNEI in the germline V gene. The CDR3 totals 12 residues. The CDR3, as DNA: TGTGCCAGCAGGACAGGGGATAATGAGCAGTTCTTC. Translation: CASRTGDNEQFF.

The gene calls are TRBV4-3 and TRBJ1-5, with D uncertain. Germline assignment: CDR1 LGHNA and CDR2 YSLEER. The V gene lost 0 bases and the J gene lost 2 bases, with 8 bases spanning the gap. CDR3 length: 15 residues. The DNA of the CDR3 is TGCGCCAGCAGCCAAGATGACGACGGCAATCAGCCCCAGCATTTT. Protein: CASSQDDDGNQPQHF.

V gene TRBV6-5 combines with J gene TRBJ2-2; D perhaps matches TRBD2 (6 bases). V was shortened by 7 bases and J by 7 bases, with 13 bases between the two germline ends. CDR3 length equals 13 residues. The V gene's germline CDR1 is MNHEY and CDR2 SVGAGI. The DNA for the CDR3 is TGTGCCAGCACTGGGCGGCGGGGCGGGGAGCTGTTTTTT. It encodes CASTGRRGGELFF.

The CDR3 sequence: CASSSLKGSADTQYF. The CDR3 DNA follows: TGTGCCAGCAGCTCCCTTAAGGGGAGCGCAGATACGCAGTATTTT. The chain links TRBV11-2 to TRBJ2-3; D tentatively fits TRBD1 or TRBD2 (5 bases each). This CDR3 is 15 amino acids long. V shed 4 bases and J shed 4 bases, with 15 bases lying between them. Germline V gene sequence: CDR1 SGHAT, CDR2 FQNNGV. Full variable domain (missing parts from reference TRBV11-2 and TRBJ2-3): EAGVAQSPRYKIIEKRQSVAFWCNPISGHATLYWYQQILGQGPKLLIQFQNNGVVDDSQLPKDRFSAERLKGVDSTLKIQPAKLEDSAVYLCASSSLKGSADTQYFGPGTRLTVL.

This rearrangement joins TRBV28 to TRBJ2-6, with a possible D match to TRBD1 (6 bases). V lost 3 bases, J lost 2 bases, and 14 bases lay in between. The CDR3 is 17 residues long. CDR1 and CDR2 (germline): MDHEN, SYDVKM. The chain's CDR3 is CASSFRMAGAGANVLTF. DNA for the CDR3: TGTGCCAGCAGTTTCCGGATGGCAGGGGCTGGGGCCAACGTCCTGACTTTC.

This clone was seen only once. The chain joins TRBV2 to TRBJ2-5; weak D call: TRBD2 (7 bases). Between the trimmed V and J ends, which lost 1 base and 5 bases, there was a span of 11 bases. Germline CDR1 is SNHLY and CDR2 is FYNNEI. This CDR3 is 14 amino acids long. Here the CDR3 reads CASSEEEGGETQYF. The CDR3 DNA sequence: TGTGCCAGCAGTGAAGAGGAGGGGGGGGAGACCCAGTACTTC.

The gene calls are TRBV6-5 and TRBJ1-4; 8 bases are shared with TRBD1. The germline gives CDR1 MNHEY, CDR2 SVGAGI. The CDR3 has 14 amino acids. The V and J ends lost 11 bases and 8 bases, in that order; junction bases with no gene match: 13. CDR3 sequence: CAGNLTGVEEKLFF. CDR3 sequence (DNA): TGTGCCGGCAATCTGACAGGGGTAGAGGAAAAACTGTTTTTT.

The chain is built from TRBV18 and TRBJ2-7, with D unresolved. Germline assignment: CDR1 KGHSH and CDR2 LQKENI. V lost 2 bases to trimming and J lost 6 bases, with 11 bases between them. The CDR3 consists of 13 residues. CDR3 sequence reads: CASSPEDVVEQYF. Written as DNA, the CDR3 is TGTGCCAGCTCACCAGAGGATGTGGTCGAGCAGTACTTC. The full variable domain, its missing parts supplied by reference TRBV18 and TRBJ2-7, is NAGVMQNPRHLVRRRGQEARLRCSPMKGHSHVYWYRQLPEEGLKFMVYLQKENIIDESGMPKERFSAEFPKEGPSILRIQQVVRGDSAAYFCASSPEDVVEQYFGPGTRLTVT.

This clone was detected only once. The chain has TRBV6-5 and TRBJ1-5; D is unresolved. CDR3 length: 15 residues. Trimming cost V 2 bases and J 2 bases, with 10 bases left between them. Germline V gene data show CDR1 as MNHEY and CDR2 as SVGAGI. The CDR3 bases are TGTGCCAGCAGTTACGGGTGGGGTGGCAATCAGCCCCAGCATTTT. This gives the protein CASSYGWGGNQPQHF.

As concerns this clone: Other nucleotide sequences in the sample specify the same CDR3. The gene calls are TRBV30 and TRBJ2-6; the D is unclear. This CDR3 region has 14 residues. Germline V CDR1 and CDR2: GTSNPN, SVGIG (reference sequence). V gave up 2 bases and J gave up 0 bases, with 5 bases separating them. CDR3 loop: CAWSTGSGANVLTF. The DNA for the CDR3 is TGTGCCTGGAGTACCGGCTCTGGGGCCAACGTCCTGACTTTC.

This clone was seen once. J is TRBJ2-1 and V is TRBV6-5; D unclear. V dropped 0 bases and J dropped 8 bases, with 8 bases sitting between them. Germline CDR1 reads MNHEY; CDR2 reads SVGAGI. CDR3 length: 13 amino acids. Here the CDR3 reads CASSYSNWDEQFF. The CDR3 nucleotides read TGTGCCAGCAGTTACTCGAATTGGGATGAGCAGTTCTTC.

This clone was picked up one time. The chain joins TRBV5-5 to TRBJ2-1; possibly TRBD2 for D (5 bases). The V gene's germline CDR1 is SGHKS and CDR2 YYEKEE (reference sequence). The CDR3 is made up of 13 amino acids. V lost 3 bases and J 3 bases, leaving 7 bases between the germline ends. CDR3 sequence (DNA): TGTGCCAGCAGCTGGGGAGACTACAATGAGCAGTTCTTC. This sequence encodes CASSWGDYNEQFF.

The chain links TRBV18 to TRBJ2-7; TRBD1 or TRBD2 may be the D gene (5 bases each). Germline V gene sequence: CDR1 KGHSH, CDR2 LQKENI. This CDR3 has 13 residues. Trimming took off 5 bases at V and 4 bases at J, with 12 bases between the two ends. CDR3 residues: CASSIGDGYEQYF. CDR3 coding DNA: TGTGCCAGCTCAATCGGGGACGGTTACGAGCAGTACTTC.

This chain uses TRBV27 with TRBJ2-7; tentative D call: TRBD2 (6 bases). The CDR3 consists of 13 residues. Germline CDR1 is MNHEY and CDR2 is SMNVEV (reference sequence). V was pared by 6 bases and J by 3 bases, with 12 bases between. DNA of the CDR3: TGTGCCAGCAGACCTGGGGGGAACTACGAGCAGTACTTC. Amino acids: CASRPGGNYEQYF.

The chain couples TRBV28 to TRBJ1-5; D unclear. Germline V gene lookup returns CDR1 MDHEN and CDR2 SYDVKM. Trimming removed 4 bases at V and 0 bases at J, with 16 bases between. This CDR3 comprises 17 residues. CDR3 in DNA: TGTGCCAGCAGTTCCCGTTTTCAAGGGTTTAGCAATCAGCCCCAGCATTTT. Its protein is CASSSRFQGFSNQPQHF.

The genes are TRBV15 and TRBJ2-5; TRBD2 agrees at 9 bases. Losses at the gene ends were 1 base for V and 5 bases for J; bases not matched to a gene: 5. CDR3 size: 15 residues. Germline-derived CDR1 and CDR2 are LNHNV and YYDKDF (reference sequence). CDR3 in DNA: TGTGCCACCAGCAGAGCTAGCGGGGTGAGGGAGACCCAGTACTTC. Translation: CATSRASGVRETQYF.

The chain employs TRBV5-4 and TRBJ2-1; D gene ambiguous. V lost 3 bases to trimming and J lost 0 bases, with 10 bases between them. CDR3 length: 15 residues. Germline CDR1 SGHNT, CDR2 YYREEE (reference sequence). For the CDR3, the DNA is TGTGCCAGCAGCTCGGGTTTAAGCTCCTACAATGAGCAGTTCTTC. Translation gives CASSSGLSSYNEQFF.

A few counts support this clone. Other DNA sequences in the same sample also yield this CDR3. This chain connects TRBV13 to TRBJ1-6; 9 positions match TRBD1. Germline V CDR1 and CDR2: PRHDT, FYEKMQ (reference sequence). This CDR3 contains 14 residues. Trimming cost V 4 bases and J 7 bases; bases outside gene matches: 2. The DNA for the CDR3 is TGTGCCAGCAGCTCCGGACAGGGGAATTCACCCCTCCACTTT. This encodes CASSSGQGNSPLHF. Full variable domain (rest looked up from reference TRBV13 and TRBJ1-6): AAGVIQSPRHLIKEKRETATLKCYPIPRHDTVYWYQQGPGQDPQFLISFYEKMQSDKGSIPDRFSAQQFSDYHSELNMSSLELGDSALYFCASSSGQGNSPLHFGNGTRLTVT.

The chain carries TRBV5-4 and TRBJ2-2; TRBD1 matches at 8 bases. Unmatched junction bases numbered 5, after V lost 4 bases and J lost 6 bases. Germline V gene lookup returns CDR1 SGHNT and CDR2 YYREEE (reference sequence). This CDR3 is 14 amino acids long. Here the CDR3 reads CASSDIQGAGELFF. The CDR3 DNA sequence: TGTGCCAGCAGCGATATACAGGGGGCCGGGGAGCTGTTTTTT. Based on the CDR3 plus reference TRBV5-4 and TRBJ2-2, the full variable domain is ETGVTQSPTHLIKTRGQQVTLRCSSQSGHNTVSWYQQALGQGPQFIFQYYREEENGRGNFPPRFSGLQFPNYSSELNVNALELDDSALYLCASSDIQGAGELFFGEGSRLTVL.

This chain connects TRBV5-4 to TRBJ2-1; no definite D call. The germline gives CDR1 SGHNT, CDR2 YYREEE (reference sequence). The CDR3 totals 13 residues. V dropped 1 base and J dropped 9 bases, with 11 bases sitting between them. CDR3 protein: CASSLSNFGEQFF. DNA for the CDR3: TGTGCCAGCAGCTTGTCGAACTTCGGTGAGCAGTTCTTC.

A few counts support this clone. The chain couples TRBV19 to TRBJ1-1; D unclear. Trimming took off 10 bases at V and 3 bases at J, with 15 bases between the two ends. CDR3 length: 13 amino acids. Germline CDR1 LNHDA, CDR2 SQIVND (reference sequence). In DNA, the CDR3 is TGTGCCACCTCAGTTCAGGCGCACACTGAAGCTTTCTTT. It yields the protein CATSVQAHTEAFF.

This clone was seen only once. This chain joins TRBV27 and TRBJ2-2; 7 nucleotides match TRBD2. The CDR3 is 17 amino acids. CDR1 is MNHEY and CDR2 is SMNVEV in the germline V gene (reference sequence). Trimming removed 4 bases from V and 3 bases from J; junction bases left unmatched: 11. This chain's CDR3 is CASSSPGGGDYTGELFF. The CDR3 DNA sequence: TGTGCCAGCAGTTCCCCTGGGGGGGGAGACTACACCGGGGAGCTGTTTTTT.

The chain carries TRBV7-9 and TRBJ1-1; D is possibly TRBD1 (6 bases). V was shortened by 11 bases and J by 3 bases, with 19 bases between the two germline ends. CDR1 and CDR2 from the germline V gene are SEHNR and FQNEAQ (reference sequence). The CDR3 has 14 amino acids. The CDR3 DNA sequence: TGTGCCTCAGCCATCCTACAGGGCTACACTGAAGCTTTCTTT. Amino acids: CASAILQGYTEAFF.

This chain connects TRBV7-9 to TRBJ1-4; D unresolved. Trimming shortened V by 3 bases and J by 0 bases, and 20 bases separated the two germline ends. The CDR3 loop spans 19 amino acids. Germline V CDR1 and CDR2: SEHNR, FQNEAQ (reference sequence). CDR3 nucleotides: TGTGCCAGCAGCTTCGGGTCGATACTCCCGGAGTCAACTAATGAAAAACTGTTTTTT. Translation gives CASSFGSILPESTNEKLFF.

This clone was counted once. The gene calls are TRBV5-1 and TRBJ2-3, with a tentative D call TRBD2 (6 bases). Trimming left V 0 bases short and J 5 bases short, with 13 bases between. CDR1 and CDR2 from the germline V gene are SGHRS and YFSETQ. The CDR3 sequence is 15 residues long. This chain's CDR3 is CASSLGAGSRDTQYF. As DNA, the CDR3 is TGCGCCAGCAGCTTGGGGGCGGGGAGTAGAGATACGCAGTATTTT.